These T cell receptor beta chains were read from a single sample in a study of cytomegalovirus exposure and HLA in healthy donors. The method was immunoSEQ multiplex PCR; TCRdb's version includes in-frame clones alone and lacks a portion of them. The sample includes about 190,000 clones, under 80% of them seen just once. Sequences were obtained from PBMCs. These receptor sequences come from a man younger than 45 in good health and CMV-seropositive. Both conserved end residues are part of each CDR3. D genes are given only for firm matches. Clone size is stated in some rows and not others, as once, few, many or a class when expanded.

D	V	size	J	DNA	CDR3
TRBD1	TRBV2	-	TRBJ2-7	TGTGCCACCACAAATAAGGACAGGCTCCACGAGCAGTACTTC	CATTNKDRLHEQYF
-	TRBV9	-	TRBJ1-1	TGTGCCAGCAGCGTAAGGGGCGTGGATTCCACTGAAGCTTTCTTT	CASSVRGVDSTEAFF
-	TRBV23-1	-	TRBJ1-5	TGCGCCAGCAGTCAAGTCCACAATCAGCCCCAGCATTTT	CASSQVHNQPQHF
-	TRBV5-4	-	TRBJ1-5	TGTGCCAGCAGCCAATTTGGAGGGGAGGTTCAGCCCCAGCATTTT	CASSQFGGEVQPQHF
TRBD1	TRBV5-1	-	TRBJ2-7	TGCGCCAGCAGACAAGGACAGGGGGCCTTTTACGAGCAGTACTTC	CASRQGQGAFYEQYF
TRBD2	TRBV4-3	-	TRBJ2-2	TGCGCCAGCAGCCTTACTAGCGGGGGGATCACCGGGGAGCTGTTTTTT	CASSLTSGGITGELFF
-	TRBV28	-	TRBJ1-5	TGTGCCAGCAGTTTAGTGGAGGAGCCCCAGCATTTT	CASSLVEEPQHF
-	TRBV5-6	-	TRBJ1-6	TGTGCCAGCAGCTCGATCCAGGGGATGGATTCACCCCTCCACTTT	CASSSIQGMDSPLHF
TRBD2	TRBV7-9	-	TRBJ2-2	TGTGCCAGCAGCTCAGGACTAGCGTTCACCGGGGAGCTGTTTTTT	CASSSGLAFTGELFF
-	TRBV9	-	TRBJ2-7	TGTGCCCCCAGGCTCCACGAATCCTACGAGCAGTACTTC	CAPRLHESYEQYF
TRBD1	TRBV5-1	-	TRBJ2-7	TGCGCCAGCAGCTCCGGGACAGGGGCCTACGAGCAGTACTTC	CASSSGTGAYEQYF
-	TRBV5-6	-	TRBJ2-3	TGTGCCAGCAGCTTGGCGGTAGCAGATACGCAGTATTTT	CASSLAVADTQYF
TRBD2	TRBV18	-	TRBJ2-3	TGTGCCAGCTCACCACCCAGCGGGAAAGATACGCAGTATTTT	CASSPPSGKDTQYF
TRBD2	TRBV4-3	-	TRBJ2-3	TGCGCCAGCAGCCAAGTAGTTGGACTAGCGGGGGGGCGGACCACAGATACGCAGTATTTT	CASSQVVGLAGGRTTDTQYF
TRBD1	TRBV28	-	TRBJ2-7	TGTGCCAGCAGCCTACCGAGACAGGGATCCGAGCAGTACTTC	CASSLPRQGSEQYF
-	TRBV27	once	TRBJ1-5	TGTGCCAGCAGTTTGGGCAGAAATCAGCCCCAGCATTTT	CASSLGRNQPQHF
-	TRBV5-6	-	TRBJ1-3	TGTGCCAGCAGCTTGGCTCAGGGCAGGTCGGACACCATATATTTT	CASSLAQGRSDTIYF
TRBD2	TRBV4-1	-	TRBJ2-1	TGCGCCAGCAGCCAACCCCTAGCGGGGGCCCCCTACAATGAGCAGTTCTTC	CASSQPLAGAPYNEQFF
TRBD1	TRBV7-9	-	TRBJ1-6	TGTTCCAGCAGCTCCAAAGGGACAGGGAACAATTCACCCCTCCACTTT	CSSSSKGTGNNSPLHF
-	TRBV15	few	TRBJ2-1	TGTGCCACCAGCAGACCCCTCCTGCGGAGCTCCTACAATGAGCAGTTCTTC	CATSRPLLRSSYNEQFF
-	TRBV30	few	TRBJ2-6	TGTGCCTGGAACCGGGGGACCTCTGGGGCCAACGTCCTGACTTTC	CAWNRGTSGANVLTF
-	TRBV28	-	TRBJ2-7	TGTGCCAGCAGTTTAACGGGTGACAGTTCCTACGAGCAGTACTTC	CASSLTGDSSYEQYF
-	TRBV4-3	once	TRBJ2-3	TGCGCCAGCAGCCAAGATCATGGGGCCAGGGGTACGCAGTATTTT	CASSQDHGARGTQYF
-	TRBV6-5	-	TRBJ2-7	TGTGCCAGCAGAACTAGCCCGGAGAGGGAGCAGTACTTC	CASRTSPEREQYF
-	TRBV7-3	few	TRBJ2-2	TGTGCCAGCAGTCCCTCTGGGGGGAGCGGCGGGGAGCTGTTTTTT	CASSPSGGSGGELFF